The source of this T cell receptor beta chain is a study of OX40 agonist ivuxolimab in advanced cancers. On the study more broadly: Participants, around 80% male, averaged roughly 60 years of age, ranging from roughly 23 to 80. Antecedent anti-PD-1, anti-PD-L1 or anti-CTLA-4 therapy was permissible, with under 50% having received some.

Data came from immunoSEQ multiplex PCR; TCRdb stores just in-frame clones and leaves some out. The table lists 95,000 to 100,000 clones, approximately 80% of them singletons. Germline V gives CDR1 LGHNA, CDR2 YNFKEQ. Between the trimmed V and J ends, which lost 4 bases and 5 bases, there was a span of 15 bases. The CDR3 length is 15 residues. This TCR derives from an adult with an advanced solid tumor such as melanoma, head and neck, liver or kidney cancer. Sequenced here: CD4+ or CD8+ T cells sorted from blood, sampled in a trial of the OX40 agonist ivuxolimab. The chain uses TRBV4-2 and TRBJ2-4; D might be TRBD2 (7 bases). The CDR3 region is CASSLGRGVQNIQYF. CDR3 nucleotide sequence: TGTGCCAGCAGCCTTGGGAGGGGGGTCCAAAACATTCAGTACTTC.